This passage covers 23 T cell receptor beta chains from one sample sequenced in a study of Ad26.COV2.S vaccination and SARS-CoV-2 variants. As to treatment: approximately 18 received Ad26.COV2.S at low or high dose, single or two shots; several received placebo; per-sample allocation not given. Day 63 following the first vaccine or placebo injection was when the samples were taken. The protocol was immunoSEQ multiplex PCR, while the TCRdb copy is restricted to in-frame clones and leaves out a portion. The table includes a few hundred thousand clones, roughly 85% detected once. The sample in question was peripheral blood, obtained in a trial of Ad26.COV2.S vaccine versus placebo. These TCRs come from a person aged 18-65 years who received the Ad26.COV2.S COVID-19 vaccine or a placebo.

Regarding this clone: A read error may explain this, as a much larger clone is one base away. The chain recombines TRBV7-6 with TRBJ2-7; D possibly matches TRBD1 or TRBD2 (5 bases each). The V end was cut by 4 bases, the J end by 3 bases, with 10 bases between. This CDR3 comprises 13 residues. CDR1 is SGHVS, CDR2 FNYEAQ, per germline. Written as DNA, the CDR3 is TGTGCCAGCAGCTCGGGACCGAACTACGAGCAGTACTTC. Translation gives CASSSGPNYEQYF.

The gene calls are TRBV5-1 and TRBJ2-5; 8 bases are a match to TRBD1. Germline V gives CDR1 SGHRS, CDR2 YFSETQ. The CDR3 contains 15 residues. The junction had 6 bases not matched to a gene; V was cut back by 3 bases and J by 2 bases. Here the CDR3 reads CASSSGGAGQETQYF. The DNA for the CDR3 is TGCGCCAGCAGCTCAGGGGGCGCCGGGCAAGAGACCCAGTACTTC.

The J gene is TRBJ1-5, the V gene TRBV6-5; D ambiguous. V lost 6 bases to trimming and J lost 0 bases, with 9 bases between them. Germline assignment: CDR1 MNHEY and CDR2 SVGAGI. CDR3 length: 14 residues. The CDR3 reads CASSWGYSNQPQHF. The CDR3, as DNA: TGTGCCAGCAGCTGGGGTTATAGCAATCAGCCCCAGCATTTT.

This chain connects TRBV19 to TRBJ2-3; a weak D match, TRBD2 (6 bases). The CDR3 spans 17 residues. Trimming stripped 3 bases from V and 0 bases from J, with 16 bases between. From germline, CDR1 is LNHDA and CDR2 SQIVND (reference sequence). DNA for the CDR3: TGTGCCAGTAGTATTCGGGGTGGCGGGGCGAGCACAGATACGCAGTATTTT. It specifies CASSIRGGGASTDTQYF.

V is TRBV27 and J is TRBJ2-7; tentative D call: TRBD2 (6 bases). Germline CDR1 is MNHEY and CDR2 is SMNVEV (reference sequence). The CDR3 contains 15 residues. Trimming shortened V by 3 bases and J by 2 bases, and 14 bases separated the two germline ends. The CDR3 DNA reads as TGTGCCAGCAGTTTTTGGCGGGGCAGACCCTACGAGCAGTACTTC. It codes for CASSFWRGRPYEQYF.

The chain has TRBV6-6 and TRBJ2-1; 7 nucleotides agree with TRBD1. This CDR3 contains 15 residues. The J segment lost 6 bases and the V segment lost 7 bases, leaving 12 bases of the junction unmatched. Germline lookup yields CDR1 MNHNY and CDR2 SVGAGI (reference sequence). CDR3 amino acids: CASKTGSRGTNEQFF. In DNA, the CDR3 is TGTGCCAGCAAGACAGGGAGCCGAGGTACCAATGAGCAGTTCTTC.

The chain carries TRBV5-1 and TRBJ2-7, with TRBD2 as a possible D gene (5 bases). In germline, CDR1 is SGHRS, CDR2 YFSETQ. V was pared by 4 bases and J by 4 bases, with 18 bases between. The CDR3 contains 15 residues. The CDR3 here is CASSPRRAGPYEQYF. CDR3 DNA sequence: TGCGCCAGCAGCCCCCGTAGGGCGGGTCCTTACGAGCAGTACTTC.

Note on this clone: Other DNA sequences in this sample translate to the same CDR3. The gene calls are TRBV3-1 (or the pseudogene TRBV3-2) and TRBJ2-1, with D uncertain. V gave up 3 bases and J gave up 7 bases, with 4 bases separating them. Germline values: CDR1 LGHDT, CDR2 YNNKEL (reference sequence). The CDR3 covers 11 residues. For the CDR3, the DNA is TGTGCCAGCAGCCAGGCGAATGAGCAGTTCTTC. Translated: CASSQANEQFF.

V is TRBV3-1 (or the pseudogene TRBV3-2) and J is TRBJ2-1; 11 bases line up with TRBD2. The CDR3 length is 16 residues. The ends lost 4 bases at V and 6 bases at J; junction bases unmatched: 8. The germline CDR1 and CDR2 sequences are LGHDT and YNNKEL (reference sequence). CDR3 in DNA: TGTGCCAGCAGCCGTCGTAGCGGGAGGGCCGTCAATGAGCAGTTCTTC. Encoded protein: CASSRRSGRAVNEQFF.

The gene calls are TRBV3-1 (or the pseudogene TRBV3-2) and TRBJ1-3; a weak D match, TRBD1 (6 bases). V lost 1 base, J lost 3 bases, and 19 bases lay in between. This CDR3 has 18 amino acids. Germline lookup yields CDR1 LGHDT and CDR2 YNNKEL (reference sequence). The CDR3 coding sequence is TGTGCCAGCAGCCAAGGGCCAATTCGGGGGCTTCTTGGAAACACCATATATTTT. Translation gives CASSQGPIRGLLGNTIYF.

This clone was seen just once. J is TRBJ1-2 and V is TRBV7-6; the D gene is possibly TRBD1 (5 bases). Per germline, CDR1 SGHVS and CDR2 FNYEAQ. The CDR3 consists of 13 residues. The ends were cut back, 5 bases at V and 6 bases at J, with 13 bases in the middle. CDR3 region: CASSLRELDGYTF. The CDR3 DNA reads TGTGCCAGCAGCCTCAGGGAATTGGATGGCTACACCTTC. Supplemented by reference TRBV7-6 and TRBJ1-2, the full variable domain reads GAGVSQSPRYKVTKRGQDVALRCDPISGHVSLYWYRQALGQGPEFLTYFNYEAQQDKSGLPNDRFSAERPEGSISTLTIQRTEQRDSAMYRCASSLRELDGYTFGSGTRLTVV.

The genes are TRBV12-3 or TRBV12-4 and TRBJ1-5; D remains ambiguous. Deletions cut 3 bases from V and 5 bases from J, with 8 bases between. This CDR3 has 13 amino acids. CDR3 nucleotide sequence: TGTGCCAGCAGTTTTCAAATATATCAGCCCCAGCATTTT. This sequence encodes CASSFQIYQPQHF.

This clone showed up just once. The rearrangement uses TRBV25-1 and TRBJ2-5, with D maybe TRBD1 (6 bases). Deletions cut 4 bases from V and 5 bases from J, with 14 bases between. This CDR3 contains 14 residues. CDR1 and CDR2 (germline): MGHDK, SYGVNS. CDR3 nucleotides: TGTGCCAGCAGTGTACAGGGTCTAGGGGAGACCCAGTACTTC. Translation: CASSVQGLGETQYF.

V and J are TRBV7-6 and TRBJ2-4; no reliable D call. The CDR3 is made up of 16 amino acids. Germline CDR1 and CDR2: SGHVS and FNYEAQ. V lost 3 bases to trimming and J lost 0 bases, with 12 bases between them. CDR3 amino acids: CASSFGSKLAKNIQYF. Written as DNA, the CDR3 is TGTGCCAGCAGCTTTGGCAGCAAATTAGCCAAAAACATTCAGTACTTC. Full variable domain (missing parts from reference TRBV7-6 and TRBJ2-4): GAGVSQSPRYKVTKRGQDVALRCDPISGHVSLYWYRQALGQGPEFLTYFNYEAQQDKSGLPNDRFSAERPEGSISTLTIQRTEQRDSAMYRCASSFGSKLAKNIQYFGAGTRLSVL.

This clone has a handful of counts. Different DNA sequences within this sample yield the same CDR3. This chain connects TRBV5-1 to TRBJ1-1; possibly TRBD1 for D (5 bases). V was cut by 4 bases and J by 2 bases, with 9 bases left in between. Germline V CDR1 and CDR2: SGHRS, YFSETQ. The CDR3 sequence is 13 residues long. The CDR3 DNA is TGCGCCAGCAGCCGGGACGCCAACACTGAAGCTTTCTTT. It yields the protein CASSRDANTEAFF. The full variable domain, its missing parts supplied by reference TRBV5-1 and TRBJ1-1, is KAGVTQTPRYLIKTRGQQVTLSCSPISGHRSVSWYQQTPGQGLQFLFEYFSETQRNKGNFPGRFSGRQFSNSRSEMNVSTLELGDSALYLCASSRDANTEAFFGQGTRLTVV.

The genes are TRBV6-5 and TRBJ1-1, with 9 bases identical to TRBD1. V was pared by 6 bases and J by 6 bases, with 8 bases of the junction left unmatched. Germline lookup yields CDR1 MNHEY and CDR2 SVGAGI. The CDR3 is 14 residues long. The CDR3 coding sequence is TGTGCCAGCAGCCAGGGACAGGGCACGGCTGAAGCTTTCTTT. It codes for CASSQGQGTAEAFF.

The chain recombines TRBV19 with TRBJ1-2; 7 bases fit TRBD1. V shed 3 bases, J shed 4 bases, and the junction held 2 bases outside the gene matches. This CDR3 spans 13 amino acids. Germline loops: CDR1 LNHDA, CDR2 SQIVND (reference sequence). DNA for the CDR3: TGTGCCAGTAGTATGGGACAGTTCTATGGCTACACCTTC. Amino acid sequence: CASSMGQFYGYTF.

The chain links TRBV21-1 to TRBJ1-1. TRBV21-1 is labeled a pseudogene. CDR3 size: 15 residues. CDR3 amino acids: CASSTVGCPGTEAFF. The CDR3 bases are TGTGCCAGCAGCACGGTCGGTTGTCCGGGCACTGAAGCTTTCTTT.

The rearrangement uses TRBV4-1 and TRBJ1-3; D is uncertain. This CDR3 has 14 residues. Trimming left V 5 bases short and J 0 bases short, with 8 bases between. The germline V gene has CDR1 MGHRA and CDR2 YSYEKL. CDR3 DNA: TGCGCCAGCAGCTCCCCAGCCTCTGGAAACACCATATATTTT. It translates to CASSSPASGNTIYF.

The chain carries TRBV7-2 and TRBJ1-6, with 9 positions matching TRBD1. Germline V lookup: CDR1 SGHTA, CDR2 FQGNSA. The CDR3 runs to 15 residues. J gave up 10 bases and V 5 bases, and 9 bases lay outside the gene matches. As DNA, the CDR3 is TGTGCCAGCAGCCTCCGAGGACAGGGGAACTCACCCCTCCACTTT. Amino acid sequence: CASSLRGQGNSPLHF.

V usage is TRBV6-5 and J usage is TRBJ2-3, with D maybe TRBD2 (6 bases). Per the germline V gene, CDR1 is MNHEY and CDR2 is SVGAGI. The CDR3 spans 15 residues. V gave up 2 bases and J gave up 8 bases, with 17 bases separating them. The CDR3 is CASSYNFGTVGTQYF. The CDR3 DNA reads TGTGCCAGCAGTTACAATTTTGGGACTGTGGGTACGCAGTATTTT.

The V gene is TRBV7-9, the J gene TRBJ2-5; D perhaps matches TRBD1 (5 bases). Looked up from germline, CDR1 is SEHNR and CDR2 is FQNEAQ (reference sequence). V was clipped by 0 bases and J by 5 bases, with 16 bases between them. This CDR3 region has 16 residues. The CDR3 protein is CASSLARLWAGETQYF. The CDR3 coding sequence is TGTGCCAGCAGCTTAGCGCGTCTGTGGGCAGGGGAGACCCAGTACTTC.

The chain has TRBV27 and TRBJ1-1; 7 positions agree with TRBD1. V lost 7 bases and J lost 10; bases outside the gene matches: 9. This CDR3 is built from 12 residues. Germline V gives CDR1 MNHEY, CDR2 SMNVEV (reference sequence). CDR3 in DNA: TGTGCCAGCAAAAAACAGGGGAAAGGAGCTTTCTTT. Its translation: CASKKQGKGAFF.